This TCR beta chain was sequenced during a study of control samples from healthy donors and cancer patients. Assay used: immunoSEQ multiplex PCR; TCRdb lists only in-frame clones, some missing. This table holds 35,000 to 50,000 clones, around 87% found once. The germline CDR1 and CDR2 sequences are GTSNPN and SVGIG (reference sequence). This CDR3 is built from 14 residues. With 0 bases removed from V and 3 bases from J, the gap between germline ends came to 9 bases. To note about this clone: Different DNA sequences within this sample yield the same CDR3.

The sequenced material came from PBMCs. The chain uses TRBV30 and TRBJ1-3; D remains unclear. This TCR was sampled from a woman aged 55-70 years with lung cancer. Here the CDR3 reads CAWSVGGSGNTIYF. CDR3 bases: TGTGCCTGGAGTGTAGGAGGGAGTGGAAACACCATATATTTT.